This TCR beta chain was sequenced in a study of blood T cell repertoires in COVID-19. Study context: The study drew acute and convalescent COVID-19 samples from the United States, Italy and Spain.

V was clipped by 0 bases and J by 1 base; unmatched bases: 8. The CDR3 contains 17 residues. Germline V CDR1 and CDR2: SGDLS, YYNGEE. In the original workflow: Reference gene primers were amplified, and this amplification served to estimate nucleated cell counts. TCRdb's copy holds only in-frame clones and misses some; the assay was immunoSEQ multiplex PCR. V, J and clone size derive from that table, while D and trimming were established from the DNA sequence. The sample lists over 200,000 clones, about nine tenths occurring once. J is TRBJ2-5 and V is TRBV9; 8 bases line up with TRBD1. This clonotype was sampled from a man aged 50-60 years with COVID-19, enrolled during active disease. Sequencing was carried out using peripheral blood. This chain's CDR3 is CASSVDPGRGLQETQYF. The CDR3 DNA reads TGTGCCAGCAGCGTAGACCCTGGCAGGGGGCTCCAAGAGACCCAGTACTTC.